These 13 T cell receptor beta chains were all obtained from the same sample, sequenced in a study of TIL therapy for anti-PD-1-resistant metastatic lung cancer. Time point here: pre-treatment sample, taken before nivolumab and TIL therapy. Pleural nodules or supraclavicular lymph nodes made up most of the excised metastases sampled. Sequencing used immunoSEQ v3. Assay: immunoSEQ multiplex PCR; the TCRdb copy retains only in-frame clones and omits some. The table records about 100,000 clones, roughly 65% of them present only once. Sequenced material: tumor tissue, taken at baseline. Receptors were obtained from a person between 30 and 79 years old with non-small cell lung cancer.

This clone was seen once. The chain carries TRBV28 and TRBJ2-3, with 7 bases lining up with TRBD1. The length of the CDR3 is 12 residues. J was trimmed by 7 bases and V by 5 bases; bases with no gene match: 3. Germline CDR1 reads MDHEN; CDR2 reads SYDVKM. The CDR3 nucleotides read TGTGCCAGCAGTAGACAGGGATATACGCAGTATTTT. Translating gives CASSRQGYTQYF.

The gene calls are TRBV5-1 and TRBJ2-3; the match to TRBD1 covers 7 bases. The CDR3 has 16 residues. Looked up from germline, CDR1 is SGHRS and CDR2 is YFSETQ. V lost 0 bases, J lost 0 bases, and 4 bases stayed unmatched. CDR3 sequence reads: CASSLARQGSTDTQYF. The CDR3 DNA reads as TGCGCCAGCAGCTTGGCCCGACAGGGAAGCACAGATACGCAGTATTTT.

V usage is TRBV28 and J usage is TRBJ2-1; D not resolved. This CDR3 spans 12 amino acids. V gave up 1 base and J gave up 13 bases, with 11 bases separating them. Germline V lookup: CDR1 MDHEN, CDR2 SYDVKM. The CDR3 loop reads CASSLLEAVQFF. The DNA for the CDR3 is TGTGCCAGCAGTTTATTAGAGGCGGTCCAGTTCTTC.

The chain links TRBV19 to TRBJ1-1; no reliable D call. Trimming removed 10 bases from V and 4 bases from J, with 16 bases in between. The CDR3 consists of 13 residues. Germline V gene data show CDR1 as LNHDA and CDR2 as SQIVND (reference sequence). CDR3 sequence (DNA): TGTGCCATCGGCTACGGGGTAGGCACTGAAGCTTTCTTT. It yields the protein CAIGYGVGTEAFF.

This clone has a single count. V gene TRBV10-3 combines with J gene TRBJ2-7; D is ambiguous. This CDR3 region has 15 residues. Germline lookup yields CDR1 ENHRY and CDR2 SYGVKD. Trimming cost V 3 bases and J 4 bases, with 16 bases left between them. CDR3 loop: CAISDRSPLAYEQYF. The CDR3 DNA follows: TGTGCCATCAGTGATCGCAGCCCGTTGGCATACGAGCAGTACTTC.

This chain connects TRBV18 to TRBJ2-5; D gene ambiguous. V dropped 4 bases and J dropped 5 bases, with 11 bases sitting between them. CDR3 length: 13 residues. Germline values: CDR1 KGHSH, CDR2 LQKENI. The CDR3 DNA reads as TGTGCCAGCTCACTAATCCCCCGGGAGACCCAGTACTTC. Amino acids: CASSLIPRETQYF.

V usage is TRBV18 and J usage is TRBJ2-3; TRBD1 or TRBD2 may be the D gene (5 bases each). Germline V lookup: CDR1 KGHSH, CDR2 LQKENI. The V end was cut by 1 base, the J end by 2 bases, with 25 bases between. The CDR3 length is 20 residues. This CDR3 is CASSPLATRPGRSTTDTQYF. The DNA for the CDR3 is TGTGCCAGCTCACCACTGGCGACGAGGCCGGGACGCTCAACCACAGATACGCAGTATTTT.

The V call is TRBV7-2, the J call TRBJ2-3; possible D gene TRBD1, 5 bases. Germline CDR1 is SGHTA and CDR2 is FQGNSA. Trimming removed 2 bases from V and 2 bases from J, with 8 bases in between. The CDR3 is made up of 14 amino acids. Written as DNA, the CDR3 is TGTGCCAGCAGCTTATCAGGGTTCACAGATACGCAGTATTTT. Amino acids: CASSLSGFTDTQYF.

V gene TRBV30 combines with J gene TRBJ2-3; D call uncertain. Trimming took off 3 bases at V and 7 bases at J, with 8 bases between the two ends. CDR1 and CDR2 from the germline V gene are GTSNPN and SVGIG (reference sequence). This CDR3 contains 11 residues. CDR3 loop: CAWRQANTQYF. The CDR3 nucleotides are TGTGCCTGGAGGCAGGCGAATACGCAGTATTTT.

The count of this clone is one. The chain combines TRBV5-6 with TRBJ2-7; perhaps TRBD2 as D (5 bases). The length of the CDR3 is 14 residues. Trimming removed 3 bases from V and 0 bases from J, with 10 bases in between. Germline V gene lookup returns CDR1 SGHDT and CDR2 YYEEEE. The CDR3: CASSSTGSSYEQYF. The CDR3 DNA is TGTGCCAGCAGCTCCACGGGGAGCTCCTACGAGCAGTACTTC.

The V and J genes are TRBV9 and TRBJ1-1; 8 bases fit TRBD1. Per germline, CDR1 SGDLS and CDR2 YYNGEE. V was pared by 3 bases and J by 2 bases, with 6 bases of the junction left unmatched. The CDR3 is made up of 15 amino acids. The CDR3 nucleotides read TGTGCCAGCAGCGAAGGACAGGGCGTAAACACTGAAGCTTTCTTT. Translation gives CASSEGQGVNTEAFF.

The chain uses TRBV6-6 and TRBJ2-4; tentatively, D is TRBD2 (6 bases). CDR1 is MNHNY and CDR2 is SVGAGI in the germline V gene (reference sequence). This CDR3 region has 15 residues. V was cut by 2 bases and J by 5 bases, with 13 bases left in between. CDR3 DNA: TGTGCCAGCAGTTACCCGCGGGGAGGTGAAAACATTCAGTACTTC. It codes for CASSYPRGGENIQYF.

The rearrangement links TRBV12-3 or TRBV12-4 to TRBJ2-2; D is perhaps TRBD2 (6 bases). The CDR3 length is 12 residues. Trimming took off 4 bases at V and 6 bases at J, with 6 bases between the two ends. The CDR3 spells CASSSGAGELFF. The CDR3 DNA reads TGTGCCAGCAGTTCGGGGGCCGGGGAGCTGTTTTTT.